Listed here are 16 T cell receptor beta chains from one sample, sequenced in a study of early T cells in non-severe SARS-CoV-2 infection. MiXCR, applied by TCRdb to the 5' RACE reads, yields one record per CDR3 protein. The sample lists fewer than 40,000 distinct CDR3 sequences, approximately 6.1% occurring once. Input material: whole blood. These receptors came from an adult who was a healthcare worker with PCR-confirmed SARS-CoV-2 infection or an uninfected control (not recorded which).

This clonotype was seen ten or more times. V is TRBV18 and J is TRBJ2-2, with 10 bases lining up with TRBD1. The CDR3 loop spans 15 amino acids. Looked up from germline, CDR1 is KGHSH and CDR2 is LQKENI. J lost 1 base, V lost 5 bases, and 1 base had no gene match. The DNA for the CDR3 is TGTGCCAGCTCAGGACAGGGGGTGAACACCGGGGAGCTGTTTTTT. Protein: CASSGQGVNTGELFF.

This clonotype was seen at least ten times. The rearrangement joins TRBV11-1 to TRBJ2-1, with 7 bases lining up with TRBD2. The CDR3 is 15 amino acids. Germline loops: CDR1 SGHAT, CDR2 FQDESV (reference sequence). V gave up 3 bases and J gave up 3 bases; unmatched junction bases: 5. The CDR3 bases are TGTGCCAGCAGCTTTAGCAGCGGGAACTACAATGAGCAGTTCTTC. It encodes CASSFSSGNYNEQFF.

This clonotype is labeled as medium-sized. The chain carries TRBV10-3 and TRBJ2-7, with 7 bases matching TRBD1. This CDR3 has 13 amino acids. V lost 10 bases and J lost 0; bases outside the gene matches: 6. Germline lookup yields CDR1 ENHRY and CDR2 SYGVKD. The CDR3 region is CASEGQDSYEQYF. The CDR3 nucleotides read TGTGCCAGCGAAGGACAGGACTCCTACGAGCAGTACTTC.

J is TRBJ2-7 and V is TRBV29-1; D is unclear. CDR3 size: 13 residues. Trimming cost V 0 bases and J 5 bases, with 11 bases left between them. In germline, CDR1 is SQVTM, CDR2 ANQGSEA. The CDR3 sequence is CSVEDRQTNEQYF. CDR3 nucleotide sequence: TGCAGCGTTGAAGATCGTCAGACGAACGAGCAGTACTTC.

The sample holds many counts of this clonotype. The chain employs TRBV19 and TRBJ2-3; D uncertain. Germline V gene sequence: CDR1 LNHDA, CDR2 SQIVND (reference sequence). The CDR3 runs 10 residues. With 5 bases removed from V and 5 bases from J, the gap between germline ends came to 2 bases. The CDR3 reads CASSGDTQYF. The CDR3 coding sequence is TGTGCCAGTAGTGGAGATACGCAGTATTTT.

This clonotype was detected many times. The CDR3 loop reads CASSLLTEAGELFF. CDR3 bases: TGTGCCAGCAGCTTATTGACTGAGGCCGGGGAGCTGTTTTTT. This sequence joins TRBV7-9 and TRBJ2-2; D not resolved. Per germline, CDR1 SEHNR and CDR2 FQNEAQ (reference sequence). V dropped 2 bases and J dropped 6 bases, with 10 bases sitting between them. CDR3 length: 14 amino acids.

This chain uses TRBV24-1 with TRBJ2-1; D remains unclear. Germline V gene sequence: CDR1 KGHDR, CDR2 SFDVKD. The CDR3 covers 11 residues. V lost 1 base and J 8 bases, leaving 2 bases between the germline ends. The CDR3 spells CATSDFDEQFF. The DNA of the CDR3 is TGTGCCACCAGTGATTTCGATGAGCAGTTCTTC.

The table lists this clonotype with many counts. This chain uses TRBV10-2 with TRBJ1-1; 7 bases are a match to TRBD1. V was pared by 3 bases and J by 0 bases, with 1 base of the junction left unmatched. The germline V gene has CDR1 WSHSY and CDR2 SAAADI. The CDR3 contains 14 residues. The CDR3 sequence: CASSEDRVNTEAFF. Written as DNA, the CDR3 is TGCGCCAGCAGTGAAGACAGGGTGAACACTGAAGCTTTCTTT.

This clonotype has at least ten counts. The rearrangement links TRBV6-1 to TRBJ2-1; 10 bases map to TRBD2. The V segment lost 8 bases and the J segment 6 bases; nucleotides outside the gene matches: 10. The CDR3 loop spans 15 amino acids. Germline V CDR1 and CDR2: MNHNS, SASEGT. The CDR3 DNA is TGTGCCAGCTCTACCCTAGCGGGAGAGATCAATGAGCAGTTCTTC. Translation gives CASSTLAGEINEQFF.

This clonotype was picked up many times. This sequence joins TRBV6-5 and TRBJ1-5, with 8 bases identical to TRBD1. The V gene's germline CDR1 is MNHEY and CDR2 SVGAGI. This CDR3 is built from 15 residues. After removal of 5 bases from V and 4 bases from J, the junction contained 7 bases not matched to a gene. CDR3 residues: CASSPAQGANQPQHF. CDR3 nucleotides: TGTGCCAGCAGTCCTGCTCAGGGGGCGAATCAGCCCCAGCATTTT.

The sample holds many counts of this clonotype. V usage is TRBV29-1 and J usage is TRBJ2-1; tentative D call: TRBD2 (5 bases). CDR3 size: 14 residues. Germline values: CDR1 SQVTM, CDR2 ANQGSEA. CDR3: CRAGRGPPYNEQFF. CDR3 DNA sequence: TGCAGGGCGGGCCGGGGTCCCCCCTACAATGAGCAGTTCTTC.

There are many counts of this clonotype. The CDR3 region is CASSNKRLADQETQYF. CDR3 in DNA: TGTGCCAGCAGCAACAAGCGACTAGCGGACCAAGAGACCCAGTACTTC. The gene calls are TRBV25-1 and TRBJ2-5; 9 bases agree with TRBD2. This CDR3 spans 16 amino acids. The V segment lost 6 bases and the J segment 0 bases; nucleotides outside the gene matches: 8. Per the germline V gene, CDR1 is MGHDK and CDR2 is SYGVNS.

V gene TRBV21-1 combines with J gene TRBJ2-6; the DNA was not compared with TRBD1, the D call given in the table. TRBV21-1 is a pseudogene segment. This CDR3 region has 19 residues. CDR3: CASSPRTGTTFSGANVLTF. CDR3 in DNA: TGTGCCAGCAGCCCCCGGACAGGGACAACTTTCTCTGGGGCCAACGTCCTGACTTTC.

This clonotype was observed many times. The chain links TRBV12-3 or TRBV12-4 to TRBJ2-3; 8 positions match TRBD2. The CDR3 is 17 residues long. V trimming: 1 base; J trimming: 6 bases; junction bases outside the gene matches: 12. CDR3 sequence (DNA): TGTGCCAGCAGTTTAGTCACTAGCGGTTTGATAGCGGATACGCAGTATTTT. This codes for CASSLVTSGLIADTQYF.

Notes on this clonotype: This sequence may be a read error, since a much larger clone differs from it by one base. This rearrangement joins TRBV12-3 or TRBV12-4 to TRBJ1-6, with D perhaps matching TRBD1 (5 bases). The CDR3 extends over 14 amino acids. The CDR3 DNA reads as TGTGCCAGCAGTTTTACAGGCTCGGATTCACACCTCCACTTT. It encodes CASSFTGSDSHLHF.

This clonotype has ten or more counts. The chain joins TRBV20-1 to TRBJ2-3; TRBD2 matches 8 bases. This CDR3 spans 14 amino acids. Trimming at V came to 5 bases and at J to 1 base, leaving 5 bases not matched to a gene. From germline, CDR1 is DFQATT and CDR2 SNEGSKA (reference sequence). This chain's CDR3 is CSAPREGGTDTQYF. CDR3 nucleotides: TGCAGTGCTCCCCGGGAGGGTGGCACAGATACGCAGTATTTT.